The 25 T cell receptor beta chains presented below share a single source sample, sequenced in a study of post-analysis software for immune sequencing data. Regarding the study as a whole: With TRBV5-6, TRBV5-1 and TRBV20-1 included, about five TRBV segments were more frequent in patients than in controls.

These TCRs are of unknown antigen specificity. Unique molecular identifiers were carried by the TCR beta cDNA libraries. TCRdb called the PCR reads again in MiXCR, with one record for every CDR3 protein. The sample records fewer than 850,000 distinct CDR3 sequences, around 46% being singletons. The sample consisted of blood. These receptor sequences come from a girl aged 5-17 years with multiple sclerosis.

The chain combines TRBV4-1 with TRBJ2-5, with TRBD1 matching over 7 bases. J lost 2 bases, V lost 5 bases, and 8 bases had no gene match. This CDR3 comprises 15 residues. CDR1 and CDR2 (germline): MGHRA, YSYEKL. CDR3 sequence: CASSNRDSNQETQYF. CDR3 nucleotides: TGCGCCAGCAGCAACCGGGACAGCAATCAAGAGACCCAGTACTTC.

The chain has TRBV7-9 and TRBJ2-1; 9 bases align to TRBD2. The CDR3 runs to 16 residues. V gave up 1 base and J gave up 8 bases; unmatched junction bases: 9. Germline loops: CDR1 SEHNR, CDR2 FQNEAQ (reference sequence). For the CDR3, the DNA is TGTGCCAGCAGCTTAGACGTCGCGGGAGGGCCCGATGAGCAGTTCTTC. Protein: CASSLDVAGGPDEQFF.

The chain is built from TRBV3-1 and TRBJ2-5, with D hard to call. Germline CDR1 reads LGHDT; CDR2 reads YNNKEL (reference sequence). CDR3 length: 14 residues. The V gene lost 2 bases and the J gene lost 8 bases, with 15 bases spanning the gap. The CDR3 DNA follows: TGTGCCAGCAGCCAACCGGGTCCACCACAAACCCAGTACTTC. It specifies CASSQPGPPQTQYF.

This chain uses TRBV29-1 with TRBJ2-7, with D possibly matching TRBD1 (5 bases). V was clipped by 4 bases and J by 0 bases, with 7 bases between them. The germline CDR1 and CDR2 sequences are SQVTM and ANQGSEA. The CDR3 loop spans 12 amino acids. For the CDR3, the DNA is TGCAGCGTTGTAGACAGCTCCTACGAGCAGTACTTC. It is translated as CSVVDSSYEQYF.

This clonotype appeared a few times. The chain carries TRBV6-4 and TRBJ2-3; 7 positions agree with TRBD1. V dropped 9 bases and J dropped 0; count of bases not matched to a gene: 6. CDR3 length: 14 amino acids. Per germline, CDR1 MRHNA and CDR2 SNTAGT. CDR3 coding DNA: TGTGCCAGAAGGACAGGACAAAGCACAGATACGCAGTATTTT. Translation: CARRTGQSTDTQYF.

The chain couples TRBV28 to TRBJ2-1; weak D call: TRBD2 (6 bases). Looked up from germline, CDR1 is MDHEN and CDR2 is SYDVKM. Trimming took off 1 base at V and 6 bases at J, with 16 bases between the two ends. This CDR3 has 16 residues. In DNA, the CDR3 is TGTGCCAGCAGTTTATCGGCTAGCGTAGTAGGCAATGAGCAGTTCTTC. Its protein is CASSLSASVVGNEQFF.

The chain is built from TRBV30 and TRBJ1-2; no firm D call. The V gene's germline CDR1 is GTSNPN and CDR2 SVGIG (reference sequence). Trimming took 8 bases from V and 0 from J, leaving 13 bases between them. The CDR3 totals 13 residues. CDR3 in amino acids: CAANGIANYGYTF. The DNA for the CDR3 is TGTGCCGCCAACGGAATAGCTAACTATGGCTACACCTTC.

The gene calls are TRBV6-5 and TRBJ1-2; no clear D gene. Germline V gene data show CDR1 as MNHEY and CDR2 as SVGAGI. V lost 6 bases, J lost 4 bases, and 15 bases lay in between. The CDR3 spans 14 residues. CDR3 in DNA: TGTGCCAGCAGCCAAGCGGGTTTGACCTATGGCTACACCTTC. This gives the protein CASSQAGLTYGYTF.

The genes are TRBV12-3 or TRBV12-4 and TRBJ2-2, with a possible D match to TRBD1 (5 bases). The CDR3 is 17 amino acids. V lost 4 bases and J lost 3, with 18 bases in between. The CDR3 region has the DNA TGTGCCAGCAGTTGGGGCCCGCACAGCGCCTACACCGGGGAGCTGTTTTTT. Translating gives CASSWGPHSAYTGELFF.

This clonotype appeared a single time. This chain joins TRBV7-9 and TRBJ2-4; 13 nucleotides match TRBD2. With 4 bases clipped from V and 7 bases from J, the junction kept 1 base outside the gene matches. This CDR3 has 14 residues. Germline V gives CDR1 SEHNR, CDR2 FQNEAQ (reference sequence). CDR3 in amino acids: CASSSGLAGNIQYF. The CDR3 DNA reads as TGTGCCAGCAGCTCGGGACTAGCGGGGAACATTCAGTACTTC.

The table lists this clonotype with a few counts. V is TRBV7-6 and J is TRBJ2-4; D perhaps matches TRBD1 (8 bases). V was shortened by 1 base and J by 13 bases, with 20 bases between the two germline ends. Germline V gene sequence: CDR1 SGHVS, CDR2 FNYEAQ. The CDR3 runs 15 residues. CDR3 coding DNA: TGTGCCAGCAGCTTAGACTGGACAGGGAGGGAAGAGCAGTACTTC. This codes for CASSLDWTGREEQYF.

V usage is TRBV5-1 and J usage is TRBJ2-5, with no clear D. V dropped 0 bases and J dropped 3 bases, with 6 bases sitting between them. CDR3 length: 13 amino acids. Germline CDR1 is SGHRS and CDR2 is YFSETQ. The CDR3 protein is CASSLANKETQYF. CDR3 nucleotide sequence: TGCGCCAGCAGCTTGGCGAATAAAGAGACCCAGTACTTC.

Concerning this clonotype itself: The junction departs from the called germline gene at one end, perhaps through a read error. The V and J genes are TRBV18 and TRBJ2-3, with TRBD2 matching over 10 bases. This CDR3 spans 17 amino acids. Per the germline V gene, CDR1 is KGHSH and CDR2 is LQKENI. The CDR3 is CARSPVTSGSSTDTQYF. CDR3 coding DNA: TGTGCCAGATCACCAGTGACTAGCGGGTCTAGCACAGATACGCAGTATTTT.

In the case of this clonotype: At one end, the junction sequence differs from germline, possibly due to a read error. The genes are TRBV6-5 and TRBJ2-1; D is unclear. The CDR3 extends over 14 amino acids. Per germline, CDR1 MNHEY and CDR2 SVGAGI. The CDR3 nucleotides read TGTGCCAGCAGTTACGGCGGCGGCACGAATGGGCAGTTCTTC. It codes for CASSYGGGTNGQFF.

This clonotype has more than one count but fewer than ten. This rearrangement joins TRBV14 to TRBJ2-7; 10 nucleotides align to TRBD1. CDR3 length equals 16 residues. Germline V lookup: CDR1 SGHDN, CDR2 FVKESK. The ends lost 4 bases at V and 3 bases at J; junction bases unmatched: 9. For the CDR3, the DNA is TGTGCCAGCAGCCTTCTGACAGGGGGCGTATTCTACGAGCAGTACTTC. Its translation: CASSLLTGGVFYEQYF.

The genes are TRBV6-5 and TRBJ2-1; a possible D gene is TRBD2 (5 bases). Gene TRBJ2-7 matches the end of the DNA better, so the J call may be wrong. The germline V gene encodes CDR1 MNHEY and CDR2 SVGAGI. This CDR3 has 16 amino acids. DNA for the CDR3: TGTGCCAGCAGCGATTTTCCAATTCGGGCCACTAGAGAGCAGTACTTC. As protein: CASSDFPIRATREQYF.

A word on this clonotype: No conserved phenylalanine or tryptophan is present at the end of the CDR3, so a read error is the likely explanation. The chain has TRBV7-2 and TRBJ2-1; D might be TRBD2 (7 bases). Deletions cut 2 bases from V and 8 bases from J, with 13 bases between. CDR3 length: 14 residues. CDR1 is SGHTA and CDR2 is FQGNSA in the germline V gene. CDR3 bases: TGTGCCAGCAGCTTACCAGTAGGGGGGGATGAGCAGTTCTGC. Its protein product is CASSLPVGGDEQFC.

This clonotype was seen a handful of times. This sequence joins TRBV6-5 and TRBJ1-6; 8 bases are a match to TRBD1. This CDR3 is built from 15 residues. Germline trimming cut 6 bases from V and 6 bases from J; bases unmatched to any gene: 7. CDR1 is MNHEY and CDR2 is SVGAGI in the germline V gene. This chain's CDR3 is CASSSDRVGNSPLHF. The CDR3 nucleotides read TGTGCCAGCAGCTCGGACAGGGTGGGTAATTCACCCCTCCACTTT.

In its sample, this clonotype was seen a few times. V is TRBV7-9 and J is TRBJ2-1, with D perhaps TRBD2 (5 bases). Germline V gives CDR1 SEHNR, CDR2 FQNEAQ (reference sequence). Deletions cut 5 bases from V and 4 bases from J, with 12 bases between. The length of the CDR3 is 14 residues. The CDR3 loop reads CASSLPGLYNEQFF. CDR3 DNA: TGTGCCAGCAGCCTCCCCGGACTGTACAATGAGCAGTTCTTC.

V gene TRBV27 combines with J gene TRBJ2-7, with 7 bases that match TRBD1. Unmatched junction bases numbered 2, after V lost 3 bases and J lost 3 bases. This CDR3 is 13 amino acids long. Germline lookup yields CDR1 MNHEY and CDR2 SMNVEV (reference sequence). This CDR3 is CASSFNRGYEQYF. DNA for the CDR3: TGTGCCAGCAGTTTCAACAGGGGCTACGAGCAGTACTTC.

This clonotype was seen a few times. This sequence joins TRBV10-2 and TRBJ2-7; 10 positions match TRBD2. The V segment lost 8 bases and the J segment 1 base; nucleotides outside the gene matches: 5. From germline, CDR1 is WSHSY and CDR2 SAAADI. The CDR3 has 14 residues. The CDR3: CASLRTSGSYEQYF. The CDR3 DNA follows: TGCGCCAGCTTACGGACTAGCGGTTCCTACGAGCAGTACTTC.

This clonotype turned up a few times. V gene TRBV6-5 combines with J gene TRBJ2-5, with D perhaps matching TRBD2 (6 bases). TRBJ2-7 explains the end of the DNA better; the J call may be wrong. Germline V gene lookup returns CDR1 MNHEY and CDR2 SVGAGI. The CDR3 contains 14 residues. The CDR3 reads CASSYKVAAYEQYF. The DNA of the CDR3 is TGTGCCAGCAGTTACAAGGTAGCGGCTTACGAGCAGTACTTC.

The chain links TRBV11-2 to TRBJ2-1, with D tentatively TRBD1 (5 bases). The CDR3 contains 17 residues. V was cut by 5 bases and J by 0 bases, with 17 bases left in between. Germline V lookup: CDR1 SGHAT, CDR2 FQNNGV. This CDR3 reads CASSPRLGQSSYNEQFF. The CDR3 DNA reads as TGTGCCAGCAGCCCCCGACTGGGGCAGAGCTCCTACAATGAGCAGTTCTTC.

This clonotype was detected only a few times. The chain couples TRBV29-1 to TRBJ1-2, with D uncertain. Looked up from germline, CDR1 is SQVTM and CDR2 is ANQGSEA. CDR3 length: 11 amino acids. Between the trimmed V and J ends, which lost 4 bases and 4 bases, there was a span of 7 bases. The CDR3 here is CSVGQLYGYTF. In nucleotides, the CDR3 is TGCAGCGTTGGCCAACTCTATGGCTACACCTTC. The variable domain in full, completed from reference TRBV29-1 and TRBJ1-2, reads SAVISQKPSRDICQRGTSLTIQCQVDSQVTMMFWYRQQPGQSLTLIATANQGSEATYESGFVIDKFPISRPNLTFSTLTVSNMSPEDSSIYLCSVGQLYGYTFGSGTRLTVV.

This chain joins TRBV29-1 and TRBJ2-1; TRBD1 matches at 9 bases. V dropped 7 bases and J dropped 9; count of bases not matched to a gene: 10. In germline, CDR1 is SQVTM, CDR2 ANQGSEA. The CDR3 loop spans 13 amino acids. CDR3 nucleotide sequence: TGCAGCGCCAGACCGGGACAGGGTGGTGAGCAGTTCTTC. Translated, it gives CSARPGQGGEQFF.